Presented here are 13 T cell receptor beta chains from one specimen sequenced in a study of T cell repertoires in cytomegalovirus infection (dated by TCRdb to about 2019). Sequencing used an Illumina HiSeq 1500. TCRdb reran the public reads through fastp at Q25 and MiXCR, keeping productive beta chains. CDR3 protein duplicates are merged, each entry listing the most common genes and DNA. The sample data list hundreds of thousands of distinct CDR3 sequences, and roughly 20% of these were observed just once. The top ten clones comprise roughly 9% of the sample. What was sequenced was PBMCs. These receptors were obtained from a human donor in good health (CMV status not recorded). Some clones in this sample may be carry-over from other donors' samples.

This clonotype was seen many times. The chain uses TRBV12-3 or TRBV12-4 and TRBJ2-7; 10 bases line up with TRBD1. With 2 bases clipped from V and 2 bases from J, the junction kept 12 bases outside the gene matches. CDR3 length: 18 residues. The CDR3 loop is CASSLFRSGQGFPYEQYF. The CDR3 nucleotides are TGTGCCAGCAGTTTATTTAGGTCGGGACAGGGGTTTCCCTACGAGCAGTACTTC.

This clonotype was observed at least ten times. This rearrangement joins TRBV12-5 to TRBJ2-2; D gene uncertain. In germline, CDR1 is LGHNT, CDR2 FRNRAP. V lost 7 bases and J 7 bases, leaving 7 bases between the germline ends. CDR3 size: 11 residues. In DNA, the CDR3 is TGTGCTAGTGCGTCGTTCGGGGAGCTGTTTTTT. Translating gives CASASFGELFF.

This clonotype occurred a few times. The V gene is TRBV20-1, the J gene TRBJ2-1; 9 bases map to TRBD2. Germline loops: CDR1 DFQATT, CDR2 SNEGSKA (reference sequence). This CDR3 comprises 16 residues. V gave up 1 base and J gave up 4 bases; unmatched junction bases: 8. The chain's CDR3 is CSARVERGATYNEQFF. CDR3 DNA: TGCAGTGCTAGAGTTGAGCGGGGGGCCACTTACAATGAGCAGTTCTTC.

This clonotype has a count of ten or more. V and J are TRBV12-3 or TRBV12-4 and TRBJ2-1; the match to TRBD2 covers 11 bases. V gave up 10 bases and J gave up 5 bases; unmatched junction bases: 4. There are 13 residues in the CDR3. DNA for the CDR3: TGTGCCACCGGGACTAGCGGTAACAATGAGCAGTTCTTC. Translated, it gives CATGTSGNNEQFF.

This clonotype was recorded at least ten times. J is TRBJ2-4 and V is TRBV4-1; weak D call: TRBD1 (5 bases). V was pared by 2 bases and J by 0 bases, with 8 bases between. The CDR3 runs 15 residues. Per germline, CDR1 MGHRA and CDR2 YSYEKL. The CDR3: CASSQPQVAKNIQYF. CDR3 in DNA: TGCGCCAGCAGCCAACCACAGGTAGCCAAAAACATTCAGTACTTC.

This chain uses TRBV5-1 with TRBJ2-1, with 8 bases aligning to TRBD2. CDR1 SGHRS and CDR2 YFSETQ come from the germline V gene. CDR3 length: 15 amino acids. J lost 9 bases, V lost 4 bases, and 12 bases had no gene match. The CDR3 DNA follows: TGCGCCAGCAGCGAGGGGACTAGTACGTACCTTGAGCAGTTCTTC. Translation gives CASSEGTSTYLEQFF.

This clonotype has a handful of counts. The chain has TRBV28 and TRBJ1-6, with a weak D call TRBD1 (6 bases). This CDR3 has 12 residues. The V gene's germline CDR1 is MDHEN and CDR2 SYDVKM. V was shortened by 4 bases and J by 8 bases, with 6 bases between the two germline ends. The CDR3 is CASSSGDSPLHF. In DNA form, the CDR3 reads TGTGCCAGCAGTTCAGGGGATTCACCCCTCCACTTT.

This chain joins TRBV4-1 and TRBJ1-4, with D maybe TRBD1 (6 bases). The CDR3 has 18 amino acids. CDR1 is MGHRA and CDR2 is YSYEKL in the germline V gene. V was cut by 3 bases and J by 8 bases, with 25 bases left in between. The CDR3 here is CASSHLTGKLTGEEKLFF. The CDR3 DNA follows: TGCGCCAGCAGCCACCTCACTGGGAAATTGACAGGTGAAGAAAAACTGTTTTTT.

V and J are TRBV19 and TRBJ2-5; TRBD2 aligns across 9 bases. The CDR3 length is 14 residues. V lost 7 bases to trimming and J lost 4 bases; unmatched junction nucleotides: 7. CDR1 and CDR2 (germline): LNHDA, SQIVND (reference sequence). This CDR3 is CASNPLAGPETQYF. The DNA of the CDR3 is TGTGCCAGTAATCCCCTAGCGGGACCAGAGACCCAGTACTTC. Supplemented by reference TRBV19 and TRBJ2-5, the full variable domain reads DGGITQSPKYLFRKEGQNVTLSCEQNLNHDAMYWYRQDPGQGLRLIYYSQIVNDFQKGDIAEGYSVSREKKESFPLTVTSAQKNPTAFYLCASNPLAGPETQYFGPGTRLLVL.

This clonotype has just a few counts. The CDR3 here is CSARTAGYGELFF. The CDR3 region has the DNA TGCAGTGCTAGAACGGCCGGTTACGGGGAGCTGTTTTTT. The rearrangement uses TRBV20-1 and TRBJ2-2; D is uncertain. There are 13 residues in the CDR3. Trimming took 2 bases from V and 7 from J, leaving 11 bases between them. The V gene's germline CDR1 is DFQATT and CDR2 SNEGSKA (reference sequence).

This sequence joins TRBV7-9 and TRBJ2-5; D is uncertain. Germline loops: CDR1 SEHNR, CDR2 FQNEAQ (reference sequence). Trimming cost V 7 bases and J 5 bases, with 8 bases left between them. CDR3 length: 11 residues. DNA for the CDR3: TGTGCCAGCACTTATAGGGAGACCCAGTACTTC. Translated, it gives CASTYRETQYF.

This clonotype was seen a handful of times. The chain carries TRBV7-2 and TRBJ2-7; TRBD1 matches 8 bases. The CDR3 runs to 15 residues. Germline V gene sequence: CDR1 SGHTA, CDR2 FQGNSA. V lost 3 bases and J lost 2; bases outside the gene matches: 6. The DNA for the CDR3 is TGTGCCAGCAGCTTGGAGACAGGGGACACCTACGAGCAGTACTTC. Its translation is CASSLETGDTYEQYF.

This clonotype was seen at least ten times. DNA of the CDR3: TGCAGTAGATTCCGACTGAATGGCTACACCTTC. Protein: CSRFRLNGYTF. This chain links TRBV20-1 with TRBJ1-2; D gene ambiguous. CDR3 size: 11 residues. Trimming pared 8 bases from V and 6 bases from J, leaving 13 bases between. The germline gives CDR1 DFQATT, CDR2 SNEGSKA (reference sequence).